This T cell receptor beta chain was identified during a study of PD-1 blockade in classical Hodgkin lymphoma. General study results and limits: Compared with healthy donors, newly diagnosed patients reportedly showed lower baseline TCR diversity.

Assay: immunoSEQ multiplex PCR; the TCRdb copy retains only in-frame clones and omits some. Found here are under 40,000 clones, about nine tenths of them singletons; the top ten hold over 1%. Specified time point: newly diagnosed, previously untreated cHL patient sample. Starting with thawed PBMCs, CD4+ T cells were purified by magnetic negative selection. The authors compared against newly diagnosed, untreated classical Hodgkin lymphoma PBMCs. Comment on this clone: The target antigen is unknown.

Trimming pared 3 bases from V and 3 bases from J, leaving 14 bases between. CDR1 and CDR2 (germline): SGHTS, YDEGEE. The CDR3 covers 15 residues. Material: CD4+ T cells from blood. The rearrangement uses TRBV5-8 and TRBJ2-3; TRBD1 or TRBD2 may be the D gene (5 bases each). The receptor was isolated from a human donor with classical Hodgkin lymphoma. In nucleotides, the CDR3 is TGTGCCAGCAGCTATGAGGGGACCACAACAGATACGCAGTATTTT. It is translated as CASSYEGTTTDTQYF.